The clone carrying this T cell receptor (beta chain) has a count of ten or more. These data come from a study of T-cell reconstitution after alpha-beta-depleted transplantation in children. A TCRbeta library incorporating unique molecular identifiers was prepared. TCRdb processed the PCR reads anew with MiXCR; each CDR3 protein has one entry. This sample has 210,000 or so distinct CDR3 sequences; about 9.2% occur once, and the top ten carry approximately 5.9%. The germline V and J ends were trimmed by 4 bases and 0 bases, with 7 bases remaining between them. Germline CDR1 SGHTA, CDR2 FQGNSA. This CDR3 region has 14 residues.

The chain uses TRBV7-2 and TRBJ1-5, with D hard to call. This TCR was sampled from a human donor who donated a stem cell graft to a child with acute lymphoblastic leukemia. This sample comprised PBMCs from the stem cell graft donor, obtained from the stem cell graft. The CDR3 region has the DNA TGTGCCAGCAGCTCTGGAGATAGCAATCAGCCCCAGCATTTT. Translated: CASSSGDSNQPQHF.